This T cell receptor beta chain is from a study of blood T cell repertoires in COVID-19. Using immunoSEQ multiplex PCR, the repertoire was profiled, and TCRdb retains in-frame clones only, with some absent. This table holds more than 95,000 clones, approximately 85% found once. The V segment lost 5 bases and the J segment 0 bases; nucleotides outside the gene matches: 3. The germline V gene encodes CDR1 SGHKS and CDR2 YYEKEE (reference sequence). The CDR3 is 15 amino acids. This clone was picked up a small number of times. This clonotype was sampled from a man in his sixties with acute or convalescent COVID-19. V usage is TRBV5-5 and J usage is TRBJ2-2; 8 bases line up with TRBD2. The specimen sequenced was peripheral blood. The CDR3 region has the DNA TGTGCCAGCAGGTCACTAGCGGCGAACACCGGGGAGCTGTTTTTT. Translating it yields CASRSLAANTGELFF.